The rows below give T cell receptor beta chains drawn from one sample of a study of blood T cell repertoires in COVID-19. Profiled with immunoSEQ multiplex PCR; TCRdb holds only in-frame clones, not every one. The sample lists roughly 300,000 clones, roughly nine tenths occurring once. Sequenced material: peripheral blood. Receptor source: a woman under 40 with COVID-19, enrolled during active disease. Both conserved end residues are trimmed from each CDR3. Fields, in order: D gene, V gene, J gene, CDR3 length, CDR3 protein. The D gene is left open where the match is weak.

>TRBD1|TRBV7-8|TRBJ1-3|12
ASTPGQLGNTIY
>TRBD1|TRBV5-1|TRBJ1-2|15
ASSQTGVDGVGHGYT
>TRBD2|TRBV7-2|TRBJ2-7|14
ASSLPPRGGAYEQY
>.|TRBV4-1|TRBJ1-2|13
ASSQWGQAIYGYT
>.|TRBV10-1|TRBJ2-2|13
ASSELGWCDGELF
>.|TRBV7-8|TRBJ2-4|15
ASSFLDGTGIPNIQY
>TRBD2|TRBV19|TRBJ2-3|15
ASSVTPTSGVTDTQY
>.|TRBV7-9|TRBJ1-3|10
ASSLTENTIY
>.|TRBV28|TRBJ2-3|13
ASSMGGTVADTQY
>.|TRBV11-2|TRBJ2-5|12
ASSLPRTIETQY
>TRBD2|TRBV11-2|TRBJ2-5|15
ASSLDGTSGGDETQY
>TRBD1|TRBV6-5|TRBJ1-5|14
ASSSDRGLSNQPQH
>.|TRBV6-6|TRBJ1-2|12
ASSYAGENYGYT
>.|TRBV19|TRBJ1-2|9
ATAWGPGYT
>.|TRBV12-3/TRBV12-4|TRBJ2-7|11
ASASEDSTAEY
>TRBD1|TRBV19|TRBJ1-6|12
ASADLTGASPLH
>.|TRBV29-1|TRBJ1-2|11
SVSGAGIYGYT
>.|TRBV5-1|TRBJ1-1|12
ASCWGHGGTEAF
>.|TRBV11-3|TRBJ2-1|14
ASNPSGGAGINEQF
>.|TRBV19|TRBJ1-5|13
ASSITGPPRDPQH
>.|TRBV3-1/TRBV3-2|TRBJ1-3|11
ASSSDSSNTIY
>TRBD1|TRBV18|TRBJ2-5|12
ASSQAQGAETQY
>.|TRBV4-1|TRBJ1-1|11
ASSPRFGTEAF
>.|TRBV15|TRBJ1-2|13
ATRGDRRGDYGYT
>.|TRBV27|TRBJ2-1|14
ASSLSVDEAYNEQF
>TRBD1|TRBV2|TRBJ1-1|14
ASSETDRDGNTEAF
>.|TRBV28|TRBJ1-2|10
ASRRGGYGYT
>TRBD1|TRBV7-2|TRBJ1-6|13
ASSLGTGYSSPLH
>.|TRBV7-9|TRBJ1-1|11
ASSLLSGTEAF
>.|TRBV5-1|TRBJ1-3|14
ASSPGFARSGNTIY
>.|TRBV19|TRBJ1-4|7
AHREKLF
>.|TRBV25-1|TRBJ1-6|10
ASSGVNSPLH
>TRBD2|TRBV11-2|TRBJ2-1|17
ASSRRGTSGGRSYNEQF
>.|TRBV6-5|TRBJ1-1|9
ATTRNTEAF
>.|TRBV11-2|TRBJ1-6|13
ASSFLSGAGSPLH
>TRBD1|TRBV30|TRBJ1-2|12
AWSPRGLASGYT
>.|TRBV28|TRBJ1-2|13
ASHGGMSSRYGYT
>.|TRBV6-5|TRBJ1-3|13
ASARTVWGGNTIY
>.|TRBV3-1/TRBV3-2|TRBJ2-2|12
ASSSGLNTGELF
>TRBD2|TRBV3-1/TRBV3-2|TRBJ2-1|13
ASSQDGGSYNEQF
>TRBD1|TRBV3-1/TRBV3-2|TRBJ2-2|13
ASSLGQGSTGELF
>TRBD1|TRBV12-3/TRBV12-4|TRBJ1-2|11
ASSFSGGVGYT
>.|TRBV5-1|TRBJ1-2|11
ASSLERGYGYT
>TRBD1|TRBV27|TRBJ1-1|14
ASSSLGQGASTEAF
>.|TRBV9|TRBJ2-1|10
ASSQGYGSQF
>.|TRBV11-2|TRBJ2-3|13
ASRANSSRTDTQY
>TRBD2|TRBV28|TRBJ2-1|13
ASSSGSGGFNEQF
>.|TRBV4-1|TRBJ2-1|12
ASSPRGGLNEQF
>.|TRBV6-2/TRBV6-3|TRBJ2-7|11
ASSYGLSYEQY
>.|TRBV5-1|TRBJ2-1|15
ASSTGPSGSGYNEQF
>TRBD1|TRBV4-1|TRBJ1-1|13
ASSQLTGLNTEAF
>TRBD2|TRBV19|TRBJ2-3|11
ASSITSGDTQY
>TRBD2|TRBV13|TRBJ2-5|12
ASSHPSGGKTQY